This T cell receptor beta chain was sequenced in a study of OX40 agonist ivuxolimab in advanced cancers. Germline V gives CDR1 SQVTM, CDR2 ANQGSEA. CDR3 length: 12 residues. The V end lost 4 bases, the J end lost 5 bases, and 11 bases lay between the germline ends. Assay used: immunoSEQ multiplex PCR; TCRdb lists only in-frame clones, some missing. The sample includes roughly 52,000 clones, about four fifths of them seen just once. V and J are TRBV29-1 and TRBJ2-5; D possibly corresponds to TRBD1 (5 bases). The sequencing used CD4+ or CD8+ T cells sorted from blood, collected in a trial of the OX40 agonist ivuxolimab. This clonotype originated in an adult with an advanced solid tumor such as melanoma, head and neck, liver or kidney cancer. CDR3 coding DNA: TGCAGCGTTGCCCAGGGCGGCGAGACCCAGTACTTC. It encodes CSVAQGGETQYF.